This T cell receptor (beta chain) was retrieved from a study of cytomegalovirus exposure and HLA in healthy donors. Study details: Out of 180 million or so T cells, an earlier analysis found over 100 million unique TCR beta sequences in total.

Details on this clone: Antigen: not known.

CDR1 and CDR2 from the germline V gene are MNHNS and SASEGT. The V segment lost 6 bases and the J segment 0 bases; nucleotides outside the gene matches: 5. The length of the CDR3 is 15 residues. Findings and caveats of the study: Reports described diagnosis of cytomegalovirus status by the classifier as highly specific and sensitive.

PCR was performed using 60 Vbeta and 13 Jbeta primers. Per the original data handling: Counted up in a later analysis, unique TCR beta chains came to some 75 million, with around 10 million shared. Clones were sequenced by immunoSEQ multiplex PCR, and TCRdb holds only the in-frame ones, with some missing. The V and J calls and clone size were taken over from that table, and D and trimming were inferred from the DNA. The data contain 150,000 to 200,000 clones, roughly 73% of them singletons. The clonotype comes from a woman aged 25 to 39 in good health and CMV-seronegative. The chain employs TRBV6-1 and TRBJ1-3; 7 nucleotides agree with TRBD1. The sequencing sample was made of PBMCs. The DNA for the CDR3 is TGTGCCAGCAGGGGGACAGTTCACTCTGGAAACACCATATATTTT. This translates into CASRGTVHSGNTIYF.